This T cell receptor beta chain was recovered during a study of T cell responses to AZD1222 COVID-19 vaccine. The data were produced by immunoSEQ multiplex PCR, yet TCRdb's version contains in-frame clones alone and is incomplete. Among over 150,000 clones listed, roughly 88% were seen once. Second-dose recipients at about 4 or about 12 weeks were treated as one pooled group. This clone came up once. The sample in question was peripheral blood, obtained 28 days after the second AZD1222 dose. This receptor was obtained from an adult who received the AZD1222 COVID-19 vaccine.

The CDR3 bases are TGTGCCAGCAGCCCCCGGGCGCGCAATCAGCCCCAGCATTTT. Translating gives CASSPRARNQPQHF. V is TRBV6-5 and J is TRBJ1-5; D is unclear. V shed 6 bases and J shed 2 bases, with 11 bases lying between them. The CDR3 is 14 residues long. Looked up from germline, CDR1 is MNHEY and CDR2 is SVGAGI.